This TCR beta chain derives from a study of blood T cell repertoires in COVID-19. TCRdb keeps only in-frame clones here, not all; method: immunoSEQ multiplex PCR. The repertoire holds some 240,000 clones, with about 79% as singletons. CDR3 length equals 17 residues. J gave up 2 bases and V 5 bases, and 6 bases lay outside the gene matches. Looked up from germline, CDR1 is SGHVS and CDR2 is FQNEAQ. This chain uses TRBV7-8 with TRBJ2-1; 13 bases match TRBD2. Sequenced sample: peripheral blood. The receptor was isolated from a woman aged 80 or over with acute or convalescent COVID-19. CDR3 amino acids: CASSHRTSGGPYNEQFF. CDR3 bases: TGTGCCAGCAGCCACCGGACTAGCGGGGGACCCTACAATGAGCAGTTCTTC.